This T cell receptor (beta chain) is from a study of blood T cell repertoires in COVID-19. Study as a whole: The samples span acute and convalescent COVID-19 from the United States, Italy and Spain.

TCRdb's copy holds only in-frame clones and misses some; the assay was immunoSEQ multiplex PCR. The sample has more than 200,000 clones; around 83% are singletons. CDR1 is SGHNT, CDR2 YENEEA, per germline. The CDR3 sequence is 17 residues long. The V end was cut by 5 bases, the J end by 3 bases, with 21 bases between. The chain is built from TRBV11-3 and TRBJ2-3; D remains unclear. Sequencing input: peripheral blood. The clonotype originates from a woman between 40 and 50 years old who had recovered from COVID-19. Here the CDR3 DNA reads TGTGCCAGCAGCCCACAACCCCCTGGGCTGAAAACAGATACGCAGTATTTT. Translated, it gives CASSPQPPGLKTDTQYF.